The entry that follows covers one T cell receptor beta chain sequence. Its antigen is not identified. This sample is drawn from a study of T cell responses to AZD1222 COVID-19 vaccine. Germline V lookup: CDR1 MNHEY, CDR2 SVGEGT. The V end was cut by 0 bases, the J end by 6 bases, with 8 bases between. The CDR3 has 13 amino acids. Libraries were prepared by immunoSEQ multiplex PCR; TCRdb keeps only in-frame clonotypes and omits some of them. Among about 190,000 clones listed, over 80% were seen once. Findings and limits, study-wide: Donors, mostly white British, included more females; clonal diversity was possibly underestimated. Repertoire sampling occurred only after the peak T cell response. With dominance at 160-218 and 743-854, vaccine-associated CD4 TCRs spanned spike. Just five to seven people given AZD1222 tested seropositive at baseline.

This clonotype was sampled from an adult in good health. This specimen consisted of peripheral blood, obtained on day 0 of MenACWY control vaccination. This chain joins TRBV6-2 or TRBV6-3 and TRBJ1-2; tentatively, D is TRBD1 (5 bases). The CDR3 loop is CASSYSRQHGYTF. The CDR3 DNA reads as TGTGCCAGCAGTTACTCGAGACAGCATGGCTACACCTTC.